Following are 6 T cell receptor beta chains from one sample sequenced in a study of T cells after yellow fever vaccination. One entry per CDR3 protein results from TCRdb running MiXCR on the 5' RACE reads. The sample records under 550,000 distinct CDR3 sequences, less than 25% being singletons. Sample: PBMCs, taken roughly 20 days after the first yellow fever vaccination. These receptors all come from a man aged 18-30 years who received the YFV17D yellow fever vaccine.

This chain joins TRBV5-1 and TRBJ2-1; 15 bases fit TRBD2. This CDR3 has 16 amino acids. Germline-derived CDR1 and CDR2 are SGHRS and YFSETQ. Unmatched junction bases numbered 6, after V lost 4 bases and J lost 7 bases. The DNA of the CDR3 is TGCGCCAGCAGCCTATGGACTAGCGGGGGGGTAAATGAGCAGTTCTTC. Encoded protein: CASSLWTSGGVNEQFF.

The V call is TRBV7-3, the J call TRBJ2-1; 7 bases fit TRBD2. V lost 4 bases and J lost 3; bases outside the gene matches: 3. Germline loops: CDR1 SGHTA, CDR2 FQGTGA. The CDR3 loop spans 14 amino acids. The CDR3 DNA is TGTGCCAGCAGCTCAGGACTAGTCTACAATGAGCAGTTCTTC. The encoded protein is CASSSGLVYNEQFF. Looking up the rest from reference TRBV7-3 and TRBJ2-1 gives the full variable domain: GAGVSQTPSNKVTEKGKYVELRCDPISGHTALYWYRQSLGQGPEFLIYFQGTGAADDSGLPNDRFFAVRPEGSVSTLKIQRTERGDSAVYLCASSSGLVYNEQFFGPGTRLTVL.

The V call is TRBV29-1, the J call TRBJ2-5; TRBD1 is a possible D gene (6 bases). Germline assignment: CDR1 SQVTM and CDR2 ANQGSEA. CDR3 size: 14 residues. The V end was cut by 8 bases, the J end by 5 bases, with 21 bases between. This chain's CDR3 is CSFCLTGWRETQYF. The DNA for the CDR3 is TGCAGCTTTTGTCTAACAGGGTGGAGGGAGACCCAGTACTTC.

This clonotype was recorded a few times. This chain uses TRBV5-1 with TRBJ2-5; 14 bases match TRBD2. The CDR3 totals 16 residues. Germline V lookup: CDR1 SGHRS, CDR2 YFSETQ. The V and J ends lost 4 bases and 5 bases, in that order; junction bases with no gene match: 7. The CDR3 spells CASSPTSGGAIETQYF. The CDR3 nucleotides are TGCGCCAGCAGCCCGACTAGCGGGGGGGCCATCGAGACCCAGTACTTC. The whole variable domain, remainder taken from reference TRBV5-1 and TRBJ2-5, is KAGVTQTPRYLIKTRGQQVTLSCSPISGHRSVSWYQQTPGQGLQFLFEYFSETQRNKGNFPGRFSGRQFSNSRSEMNVSTLELGDSALYLCASSPTSGGAIETQYFGPGTRLLVL.

This clonotype was recorded at least ten times. The V call is TRBV10-3, the J call TRBJ2-7; maybe TRBD2 (5 bases). Germline loops: CDR1 ENHRY, CDR2 SYGVKD. V lost 4 bases and J lost 4, with 11 bases in between. The CDR3 runs 13 residues. The DNA of the CDR3 is TGTGCCATCAGTGGGTTAAGGGAGTACGAGCAGTACTTC. Translated, it gives CAISGLREYEQYF.

This clonotype occurred a few times. The J gene is TRBJ1-1, the V gene TRBV5-1; perhaps TRBD1 as D (5 bases). Germline-derived CDR1 and CDR2 are SGHRS and YFSETQ. This CDR3 has 14 amino acids. V was trimmed by 2 bases and J by 4 bases, leaving 12 bases between them. In DNA, the CDR3 is TGCGCCAGCAGCTTATGGTCTACAGGCACTGAAGCTTTCTTT. This translates into CASSLWSTGTEAFF.